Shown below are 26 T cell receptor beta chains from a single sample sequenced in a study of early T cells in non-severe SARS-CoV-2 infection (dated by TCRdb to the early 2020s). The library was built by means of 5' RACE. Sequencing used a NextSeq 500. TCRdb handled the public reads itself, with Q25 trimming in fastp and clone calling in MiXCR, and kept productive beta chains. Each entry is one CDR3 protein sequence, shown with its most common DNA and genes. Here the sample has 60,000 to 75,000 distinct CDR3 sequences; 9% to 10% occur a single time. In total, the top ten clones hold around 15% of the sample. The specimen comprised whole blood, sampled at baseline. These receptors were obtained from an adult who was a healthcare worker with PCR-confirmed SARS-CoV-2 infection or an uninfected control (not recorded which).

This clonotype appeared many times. The DNA of the CDR3 is TGTGCCAGCAGTTCGAGGTCCTACGAGCAGTACTTC. It encodes CASSSRSYEQYF. The genes are TRBV6-5 and TRBJ2-7; D gene ambiguous. The germline gives CDR1 MNHEY, CDR2 SVGAGI. The CDR3 spans 12 residues. Trimming left V 4 bases short and J 1 base short, with 5 bases between.

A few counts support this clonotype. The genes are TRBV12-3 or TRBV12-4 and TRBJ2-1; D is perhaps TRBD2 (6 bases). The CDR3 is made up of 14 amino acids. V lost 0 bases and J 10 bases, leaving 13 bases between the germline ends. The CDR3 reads CASSLAGGRGEQFF. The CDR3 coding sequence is TGTGCCAGCAGTTTAGCGGGAGGCCGGGGGGAGCAGTTCTTC.

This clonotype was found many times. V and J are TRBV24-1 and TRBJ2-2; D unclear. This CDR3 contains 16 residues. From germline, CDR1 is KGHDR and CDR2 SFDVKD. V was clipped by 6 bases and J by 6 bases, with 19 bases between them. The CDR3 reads CATSPGPLDGAGELFF. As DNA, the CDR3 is TGTGCCACCAGTCCCGGCCCCCTAGACGGTGCCGGGGAGCTGTTTTTT.

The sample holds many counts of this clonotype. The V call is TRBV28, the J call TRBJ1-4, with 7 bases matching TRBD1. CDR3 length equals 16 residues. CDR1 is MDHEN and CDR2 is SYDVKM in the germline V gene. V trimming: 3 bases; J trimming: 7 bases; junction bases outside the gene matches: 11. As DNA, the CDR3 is TGTGCCAGCAGTTTGGCTTGGAGGGGGCGAGGTGAAAAACTGTTTTTT. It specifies CASSLAWRGRGEKLFF.

The CDR3 protein is CASSRGQGGINYGYTF. The CDR3 DNA is TGCGCCAGCAGCCGAGGACAGGGCGGGATTAACTATGGCTACACCTTC. The gene calls are TRBV4-3 and TRBJ1-2; 8 bases align to TRBD1. In germline, CDR1 is LGHNA, CDR2 YSLEER. The ends lost 4 bases at V and 1 base at J; junction bases unmatched: 8. The CDR3 contains 16 residues.

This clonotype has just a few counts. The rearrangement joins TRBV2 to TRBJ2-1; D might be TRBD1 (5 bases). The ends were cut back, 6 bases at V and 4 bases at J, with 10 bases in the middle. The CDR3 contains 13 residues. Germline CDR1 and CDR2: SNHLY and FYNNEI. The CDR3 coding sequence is TGTGCCAGCAGATTGACAGAATACAATGAGCAGTTCTTC. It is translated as CASRLTEYNEQFF.

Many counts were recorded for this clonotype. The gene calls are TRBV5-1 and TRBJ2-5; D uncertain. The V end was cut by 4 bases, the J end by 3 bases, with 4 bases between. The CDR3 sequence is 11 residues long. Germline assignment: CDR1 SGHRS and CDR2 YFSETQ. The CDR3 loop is CASSHKETQYF. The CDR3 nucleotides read TGCGCCAGCAGCCACAAAGAGACCCAGTACTTC. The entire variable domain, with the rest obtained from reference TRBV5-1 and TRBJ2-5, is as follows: KAGVTQTPRYLIKTRGQQVTLSCSPISGHRSVSWYQQTPGQGLQFLFEYFSETQRNKGNFPGRFSGRQFSNSRSEMNVSTLELGDSALYLCASSHKETQYFGPGTRLLVL.

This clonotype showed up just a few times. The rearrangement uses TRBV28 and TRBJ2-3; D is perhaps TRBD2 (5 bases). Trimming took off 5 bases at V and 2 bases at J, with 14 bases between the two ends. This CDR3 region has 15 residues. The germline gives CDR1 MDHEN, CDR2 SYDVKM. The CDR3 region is CASSPDGVFTDTQYF. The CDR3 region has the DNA TGTGCCAGCAGTCCGGACGGGGTTTTCACAGATACGCAGTATTTT. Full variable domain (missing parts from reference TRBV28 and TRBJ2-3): DVKVTQSSRYLVKRTGEKVFLECVQDMDHENMFWYRQDPGLGLRLIYFSYDVKMKEKGDIPEGYSVSREKKERFSLILESASTNQTSMYLCASSPDGVFTDTQYFGPGTRLTVL.

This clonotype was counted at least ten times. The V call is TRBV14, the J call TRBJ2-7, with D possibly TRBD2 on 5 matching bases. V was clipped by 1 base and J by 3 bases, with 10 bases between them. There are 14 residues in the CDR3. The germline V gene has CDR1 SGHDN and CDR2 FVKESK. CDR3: CASSQAGNLYEQYF. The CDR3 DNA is TGTGCCAGCAGCCAAGCGGGGAACCTCTACGAGCAGTACTTC. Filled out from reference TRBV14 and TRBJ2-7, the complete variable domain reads EAGVTQFPSHSVIEKGQTVTLRCDPISGHDNLYWYRRVMGKEIKFLLHFVKESKQDESGMPNNRFLAERTGGTYSTLKVQPAELEDSGVYFCASSQAGNLYEQYFGPGTRLTVT.

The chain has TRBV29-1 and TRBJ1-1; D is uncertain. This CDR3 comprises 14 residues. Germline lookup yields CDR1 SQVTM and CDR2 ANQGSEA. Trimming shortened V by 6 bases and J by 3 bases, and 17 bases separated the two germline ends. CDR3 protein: CSVAGRLSDTEAFF. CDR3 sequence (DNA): TGCAGCGTAGCTGGACGGTTATCTGACACTGAAGCTTTCTTT.

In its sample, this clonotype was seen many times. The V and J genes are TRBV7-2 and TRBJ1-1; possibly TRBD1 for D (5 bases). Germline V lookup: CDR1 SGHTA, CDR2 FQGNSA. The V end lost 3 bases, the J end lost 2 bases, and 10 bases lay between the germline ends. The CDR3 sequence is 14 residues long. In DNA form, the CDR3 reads TGTGCCAGCAGCTTCGGACATCAAAACACTGAAGCTTTCTTT. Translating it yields CASSFGHQNTEAFF.

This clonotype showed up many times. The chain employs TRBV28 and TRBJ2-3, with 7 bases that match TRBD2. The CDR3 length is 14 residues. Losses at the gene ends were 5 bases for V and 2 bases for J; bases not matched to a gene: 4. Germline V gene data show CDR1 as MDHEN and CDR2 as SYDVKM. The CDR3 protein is CASSQRGYTDTQYF. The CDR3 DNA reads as TGTGCCAGCAGTCAGCGGGGCTACACAGATACGCAGTATTTT.

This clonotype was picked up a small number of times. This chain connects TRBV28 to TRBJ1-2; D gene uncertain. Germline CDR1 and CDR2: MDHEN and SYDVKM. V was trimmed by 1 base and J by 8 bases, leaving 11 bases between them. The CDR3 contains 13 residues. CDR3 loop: CASSLFGLGGYTF. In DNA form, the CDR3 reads TGTGCCAGCAGTTTATTTGGGCTTGGGGGCTACACCTTC.

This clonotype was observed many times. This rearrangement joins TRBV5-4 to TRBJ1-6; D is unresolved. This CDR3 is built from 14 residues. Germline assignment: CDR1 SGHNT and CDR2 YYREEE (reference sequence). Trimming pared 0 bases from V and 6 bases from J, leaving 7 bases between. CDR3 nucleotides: TGTGCCAGCAGCTTGGAACGGGCTAATTCACCCCTCCACTTT. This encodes CASSLERANSPLHF.

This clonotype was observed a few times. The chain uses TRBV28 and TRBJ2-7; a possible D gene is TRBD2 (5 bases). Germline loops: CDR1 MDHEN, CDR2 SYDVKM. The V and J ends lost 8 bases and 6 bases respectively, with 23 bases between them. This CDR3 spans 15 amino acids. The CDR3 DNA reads TGTGCCAGCCTAAGTGTGGGCGGGTTAAGGCGCGAGCAGTACTTC. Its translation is CASLSVGGLRREQYF.

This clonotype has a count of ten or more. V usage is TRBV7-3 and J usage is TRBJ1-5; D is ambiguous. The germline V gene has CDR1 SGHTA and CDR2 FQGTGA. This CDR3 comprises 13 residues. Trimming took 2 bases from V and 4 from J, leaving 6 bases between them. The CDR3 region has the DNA TGTGCCAGCAGCTTACAGGAGAATCAGCCCCAGCATTTT. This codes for CASSLQENQPQHF.

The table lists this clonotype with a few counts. The CDR3 here is CASSQAWGTSGYTDTQYF. CDR3 bases: TGCGCCAGCAGCCAGGCATGGGGGACTAGCGGATACACAGATACGCAGTATTTT. V gene TRBV4-3 combines with J gene TRBJ2-3; TRBD2 aligns across 11 bases. The CDR3 runs to 18 residues. The J segment lost 2 bases and the V segment lost 3 bases, leaving 10 bases of the junction unmatched. The germline gives CDR1 LGHNA, CDR2 YSLEER.

The CDR3 loop reads CASSFGIPINYGYTF. Here the CDR3 DNA reads TGTGCCAGCAGTTTCGGGATCCCTATAAACTATGGCTACACCTTC. The rearrangement uses TRBV28 and TRBJ1-2; unclear D gene. Deletions cut 3 bases from V and 2 bases from J, with 13 bases between. Germline V gene data show CDR1 as MDHEN and CDR2 as SYDVKM. The CDR3 consists of 15 residues.

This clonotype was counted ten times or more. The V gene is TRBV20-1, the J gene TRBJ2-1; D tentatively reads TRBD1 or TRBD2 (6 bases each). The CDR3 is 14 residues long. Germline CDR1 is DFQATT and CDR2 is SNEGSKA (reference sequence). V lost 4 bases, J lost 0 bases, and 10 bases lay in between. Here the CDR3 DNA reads TGCAGTGCTATCGGGGGCGGCTCCTACAATGAGCAGTTCTTC. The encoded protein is CSAIGGGSYNEQFF.

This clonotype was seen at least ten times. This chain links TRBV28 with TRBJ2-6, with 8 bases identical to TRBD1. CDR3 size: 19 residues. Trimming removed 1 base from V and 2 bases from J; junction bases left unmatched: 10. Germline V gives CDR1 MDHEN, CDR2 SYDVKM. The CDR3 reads CASSLSLGQGAAGANVLTF. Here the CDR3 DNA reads TGTGCCAGCAGTTTATCCCTGGGGCAGGGGGCTGCTGGGGCCAACGTCCTGACTTTC.

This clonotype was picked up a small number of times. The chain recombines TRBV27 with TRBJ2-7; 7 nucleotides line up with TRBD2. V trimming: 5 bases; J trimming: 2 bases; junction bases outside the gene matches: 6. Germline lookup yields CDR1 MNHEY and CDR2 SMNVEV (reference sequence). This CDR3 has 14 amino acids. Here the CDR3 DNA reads TGTGCCAGCAGTCGGGGGGACCTCCCCTACGAGCAGTACTTC. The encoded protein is CASSRGDLPYEQYF.

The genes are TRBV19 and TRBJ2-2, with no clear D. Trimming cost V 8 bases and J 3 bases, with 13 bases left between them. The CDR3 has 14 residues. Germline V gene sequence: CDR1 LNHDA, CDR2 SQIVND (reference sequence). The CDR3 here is CASSDQAHTGELFF. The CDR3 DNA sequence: TGTGCCAGTTCAGATCAGGCCCACACCGGGGAGCTGTTTTTT.

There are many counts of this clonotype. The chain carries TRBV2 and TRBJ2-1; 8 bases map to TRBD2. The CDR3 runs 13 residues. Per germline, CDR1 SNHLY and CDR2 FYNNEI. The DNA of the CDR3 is TGTACGAGTCGGGGGGGCTCCTACAATGAGCAGTTCTTC. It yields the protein CTSRGGSYNEQFF.

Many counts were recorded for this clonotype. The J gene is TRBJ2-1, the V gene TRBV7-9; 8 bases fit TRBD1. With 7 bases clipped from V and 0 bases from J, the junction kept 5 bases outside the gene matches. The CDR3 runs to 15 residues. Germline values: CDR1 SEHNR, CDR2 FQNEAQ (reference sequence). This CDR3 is CASTQDRDSYNEQFF. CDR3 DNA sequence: TGTGCCAGCACCCAGGACAGGGACTCCTACAATGAGCAGTTCTTC.

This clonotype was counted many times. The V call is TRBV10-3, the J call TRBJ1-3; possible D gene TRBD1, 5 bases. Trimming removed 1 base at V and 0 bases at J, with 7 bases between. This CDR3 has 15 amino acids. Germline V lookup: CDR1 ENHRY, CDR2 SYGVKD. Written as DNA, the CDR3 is TGTGCCATCAGTGAGTACGGGGGCTCTGGAAACACCATATATTTT. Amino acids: CAISEYGGSGNTIYF.

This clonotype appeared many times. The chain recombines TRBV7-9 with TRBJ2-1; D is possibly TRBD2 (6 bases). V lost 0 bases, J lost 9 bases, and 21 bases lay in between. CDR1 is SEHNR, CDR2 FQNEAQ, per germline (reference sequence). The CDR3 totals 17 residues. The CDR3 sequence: CASSLAQLARELGEQFF. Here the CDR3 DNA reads TGTGCCAGCAGCTTAGCGCAACTAGCCCGGGAGTTAGGTGAGCAGTTCTTC.